A selection of T cell receptor beta chains follows, all from one sample in a study of blood T cells in healthy people across ages. TCRdb used MiXCR to reprocess the 5' RACE reads, holding one entry per CDR3 protein. The sample includes more than 1 million distinct CDR3 sequences, around 43% seen only once; the top ten take under 20%. The sample comprised blood. These receptor sequences come from a woman aged 55-69 years in good health. Both conserved end residues are part of each CDR3. The order of the fields is CDR3 protein, CDR3 DNA, clone size, V gene, D gene, J gene. D genes are given only for firm matches. Clone size appears in some rows only: once, few, many, or a class for an expanded clone.

CDR3: CSARALFEAFF; DNA: TGCAGTGCTAGAGCACTTTTCGAAGCTTTCTTT; size: NA; V: TRBV20-1; D: NA; J: TRBJ1-1
CDR3: CASSQDLSGGSSGNTIYF; DNA: TGTGCCAGCAGCCAAGATCTATCCGGCGGAAGCTCTGGAAACACCATATATTTT; size: many; V: TRBV4-2; D: NA; J: TRBJ1-3
CDR3: CASRAPGVNTEAFF; DNA: TGTGCCAGTAGGGCGCCGGGAGTGAACACTGAAGCTTTCTTT; size: NA; V: TRBV19; D: NA; J: TRBJ1-1
CDR3: CASSYSGMDIGDETQYF; DNA: TGTGCCAGCAGTTACTCCGGAATGGACATCGGAGACGAGACCCAGTACTTC; size: NA; V: TRBV6-6; D: NA; J: TRBJ2-5
CDR3: CASTAGTGADTQYF; DNA: TGTGCCAGCACCGCAGGGACAGGAGCAGATACGCAGTATTTT; size: NA; V: TRBV27; D: TRBD1; J: TRBJ2-3
CDR3: CASSGSGRETQYF; DNA: TGTGCCAGCAGCGGAAGTGGAAGGGAGACCCAGTACTTC; size: NA; V: TRBV11-1; D: NA; J: TRBJ2-5
CDR3: CASSDSGGWGNEQFF; DNA: TGTGCCTCCAGTGATTCGGGGGGCTGGGGGAATGAGCAGTTCTTC; size: NA; V: TRBV24-1; D: NA; J: TRBJ2-1
CDR3: CASSTGQGATREQYF; DNA: TGTGCCAGCAGCACGGGACAGGGGGCAACTCGCGAGCAGTACTTC; size: few; V: TRBV12-3/TRBV12-4; D: TRBD1; J: TRBJ2-7
CDR3: CASSTQYPGQSSYEQYF; DNA: TGTGCCAGCAGCACCCAATACCCGGGACAGTCCTCCTACGAGCAGTACTTC; size: NA; V: TRBV21-1; D: NA; J: TRBJ2-7
CDR3: CAISESVTSGSSYNEQYF; DNA: TGTGCCATCAGTGAGTCGGTGACTAGCGGGAGCTCCTACAATGAGCAGTACTTC; size: NA; V: TRBV10-3; D: TRBD2; J: TRBJ2-7
CDR3: CSVQGGSTGELFF; DNA: TGCAGCGTCCAGGGGGGAAGCACCGGGGAGCTGTTTTTT; size: NA; V: TRBV29-1; D: NA; J: TRBJ2-2
CDR3: CSATREDVAYEQYF; DNA: TGCAGTGCTACCCGGGAGGATGTCGCCTACGAGCAGTACTTC; size: NA; V: TRBV20-1; D: TRBD2; J: TRBJ2-7
CDR3: CASMGEGDSPLHF; DNA: TGTGCCAGCATGGGGGAAGGTGATTCACCCCTCCACTTT; size: few; V: TRBV6-1; D: NA; J: TRBJ1-6
CDR3: CASSLNSLNTEAFF; DNA: TGTGCCAGCAGCTTAAACAGTTTGAACACTGAAGCTTTCTTT; size: few; V: TRBV7-9; D: NA; J: TRBJ1-1
CDR3: CVSIGRVVTDTQYF; DNA: TGTGTCAGCATCGGTAGGGTCGTGACAGATACGCAGTATTTT; size: NA; V: TRBV2; D: NA; J: TRBJ2-3
CDR3: CASSSLTTGTDNQPQHF; DNA: TGTGCCAGCAGTTCCTTAACGACGGGGACTGACAATCAGCCCCAGCATTTT; size: NA; V: TRBV28; D: NA; J: TRBJ1-5
CDR3: CATSDPGLAGFVDTQYF; DNA: TGTGCCACCAGTGATCCGGGACTAGCGGGATTCGTGGATACGCAGTATTTT; size: few; V: TRBV24-1; D: TRBD2; J: TRBJ2-3
CDR3: CASSLGVYNQPQHF; DNA: TGTGCCAGCAGTTTGGGAGTATACAATCAGCCCCAGCATTTT; size: few; V: TRBV12-3/TRBV12-4; D: NA; J: TRBJ1-5
CDR3: CASSSAGTSGNNEQFF; DNA: TGTGCCAGCAGCTCTGCCGGGACTAGCGGTAACAATGAGCAGTTCTTC; size: NA; V: TRBV7-9; D: TRBD2; J: TRBJ2-1
CDR3: CSASQTGGAAGQETQYF; DNA: TGCAGTGCTAGTCAGACAGGGGGAGCGGCCGGTCAAGAGACCCAGTACTTC; size: NA; V: TRBV20-1; D: TRBD1; J: TRBJ2-5
CDR3: CASSLMDSLSPKNIQYF; DNA: TGCGCCAGCAGCCTGATGGACAGCCTCTCTCCCAAAAACATTCAGTACTTC; size: NA; V: TRBV5-1; D: NA; J: TRBJ2-4
CDR3: CASTIQRGSTEAFF; DNA: TGTGCCAGCACCATCCAGCGGGGCAGCACTGAAGCTTTCTTT; size: NA; V: TRBV27; D: NA; J: TRBJ1-1
CDR3: CASSTGLAGGGNEQFF; DNA: TGCGCCAGCAGCACCGGACTAGCGGGAGGGGGCAATGAGCAGTTCTTC; size: NA; V: TRBV5-1; D: TRBD2; J: TRBJ2-1
CDR3: CASSLVGQGAKNIQYF; DNA: TGTGCCAGCAGCTTAGTGGGACAGGGGGCCAAAAACATTCAGTACTTC; size: few; V: TRBV7-3; D: TRBD1; J: TRBJ2-4
CDR3: CASSLGSHGYTF; DNA: TGCGCCAGCAGCTTGGGTAGCCATGGCTACACCTTC; size: NA; V: TRBV5-1; D: NA; J: TRBJ1-2
CDR3: CASSQWGQGGQQYF; DNA: TGTGCCAGCAGCCAATGGGGACAGGGGGGCCAGCAGTACTTC; size: NA; V: TRBV16; D: TRBD1; J: TRBJ2-5
CDR3: CAIQKGSYNEQFF; DNA: TGTGCCATACAAAAGGGATCCTACAATGAGCAGTTCTTC; size: NA; V: TRBV2; D: NA; J: TRBJ2-1
CDR3: CATRRVAGAGYGYTF; DNA: TGTGCCACCAGAAGAGTGGCTGGGGCGGGGTATGGCTACACCTTC; size: once; V: TRBV15; D: NA; J: TRBJ1-2
CDR3: CASSPVWGSLKADTQYF; DNA: TGTGCCAGCAGCCCCGTCTGGGGGAGCTTAAAAGCAGATACGCAGTATTTT; size: NA; V: TRBV7-9; D: NA; J: TRBJ2-3
CDR3: CASSSEGSYGYTF; DNA: TGTGCCAGCAGCTCGGAGGGAAGCTATGGCTACACCTTC; size: NA; V: TRBV5-6; D: NA; J: TRBJ1-2
CDR3: CASSLRGSGGNEQFF; DNA: TGTGCCAGCAGCTTAAGAGGAAGCGGGGGCAATGAGCAGTTCTTC; size: many; V: TRBV7-2; D: TRBD2; J: TRBJ2-1
CDR3: CASSLTRTSGRTVSYNEQFF; DNA: TGCGCCAGCAGCTTAACCAGGACTAGCGGGAGAACGGTCTCCTACAATGAGCAGTTCTTC; size: NA; V: TRBV5-1; D: TRBD2; J: TRBJ2-1
CDR3: CASSFSLNSEQYF; DNA: TGCGCCAGCAGCTTCAGCCTGAATAGTGAGCAGTACTTC; size: NA; V: TRBV5-1; D: NA; J: TRBJ2-7
CDR3: CASSHRQGAGNEQFF; DNA: TGTGCCAGCAGCCATAGACAGGGGGCTGGCAATGAGCAGTTCTTC; size: NA; V: TRBV7-9; D: TRBD1; J: TRBJ2-1
CDR3: CASSPSGDTQPQHF; DNA: TGTGCCAGCAGCCCCTCCGGGGACACTCAGCCCCAGCATTTT; size: NA; V: TRBV7-9; D: NA; J: TRBJ1-5
CDR3: CASSSGTLNTEAFF; DNA: TGCGCCAGCAGCTCAGGGACACTGAACACTGAAGCTTTCTTT; size: NA; V: TRBV5-1; D: NA; J: TRBJ1-1
CDR3: CSVYTGDSSYEQYF; DNA: TGCAGCGTTTACACCGGGGACAGCTCCTACGAGCAGTACTTC; size: many; V: TRBV29-1; D: TRBD1; J: TRBJ2-7
CDR3: CASSQRGTGEKLFF; DNA: TGTGCCAGCAGCCAGCGGGGCACTGGGGAAAAACTGTTTTTT; size: NA; V: TRBV11-2; D: NA; J: TRBJ1-4
CDR3: CASSYEASRGNQPQHF; DNA: TGTGCCAGCAGTTACGAGGCCTCTCGGGGCAATCAGCCCCAGCATTTT; size: NA; V: TRBV6-6; D: NA; J: TRBJ1-5
CDR3: CASSPVGTGRNEQFF; DNA: TGTGCCAGCAGCCCCGTGGGGACAGGGAGAAATGAGCAGTTCTTC; size: few; V: TRBV7-9; D: TRBD1; J: TRBJ2-1
CDR3: CASSGSKRRRDNEQFF; DNA: TGTGCCAGCAGTGGCTCCAAGCGTAGGAGGGACAATGAGCAGTTCTTC; size: NA; V: TRBV6-1; D: NA; J: TRBJ2-1
CDR3: CASTRGDREQYF; DNA: TGTGCCAGCACTCGAGGGGACCGCGAGCAGTACTTC; size: NA; V: TRBV7-9; D: NA; J: TRBJ2-7
CDR3: CASSRPLLHEQYF; DNA: TGTGCCAGCTCCAGGCCCTTGCTCCACGAGCAGTACTTC; size: NA; V: TRBV6-7; D: NA; J: TRBJ2-7
CDR3: CASSHLGLAGPLSYNEQFF; DNA: TGCGCCAGCAGCCATCTCGGACTAGCGGGGCCCTTATCCTACAATGAGCAGTTCTTC; size: NA; V: TRBV5-1; D: TRBD2; J: TRBJ2-1
CDR3: CSVAEGFDEQYF; DNA: TGCAGCGTTGCCGAGGGGTTCGACGAGCAGTACTTC; size: NA; V: TRBV29-1; D: NA; J: TRBJ2-7
CDR3: CASSTSGSQLRGSTQYF; DNA: TGTGCCAGCAGTACTAGCGGGAGTCAGCTCCGGGGTTCGACCCAGTACTTC; size: few; V: TRBV9; D: TRBD2; J: TRBJ2-5
CDR3: CSAGRQGARIAGANVLTF; DNA: TGCAGTGCTGGAAGACAGGGGGCGCGAATTGCTGGGGCCAACGTCCTGACTTTC; size: NA; V: TRBV20-1; D: TRBD1; J: TRBJ2-6
CDR3: CCGDPQSGYTF; DNA: TGCTGCGGTGATCCGCAATCTGGCTACACCTTC; size: NA; V: TRBV29-1; D: NA; J: TRBJ1-2
CDR3: CASSYSAYRGGDEQFF; DNA: TGTGCCAGCAGTTACTCAGCCTACAGGGGAGGGGATGAGCAGTTCTTC; size: few; V: TRBV6-5; D: NA; J: TRBJ2-1
CDR3: CASSLVGDPRPEQYF; DNA: TGTGCCAGCAGCTTGGTTGGGGACCCACGACCCGAGCAGTACTTC; size: few; V: TRBV5-5; D: NA; J: TRBJ2-7
CDR3: CSASPLAATYEQYF; DNA: TGCAGTGCTAGCCCACTAGCGGCCACCTACGAGCAGTACTTC; size: NA; V: TRBV20-1; D: TRBD2; J: TRBJ2-7
CDR3: CSVASGRNEQFF; DNA: TGCAGCGTTGCCTCTGGGAGAAATGAGCAGTTCTTC; size: NA; V: TRBV29-1; D: NA; J: TRBJ2-1
CDR3: CSVEGGLALIERDTQYF; DNA: TGCAGCGTTGAAGGGGGACTAGCGCTTATAGAACGAGATACGCAGTATTTT; size: few; V: TRBV29-1; D: TRBD2; J: TRBJ2-3
CDR3: CASSHQGAHNEQFF; DNA: TGTGCCAGCAGTCACCAGGGGGCCCACAATGAGCAGTTCTTC; size: NA; V: TRBV2; D: TRBD1; J: TRBJ2-1
CDR3: CASSYGQTGDTQYF; DNA: TGTGCCAGCAGTTACGGCCAAACAGGAGATACGCAGTATTTT; size: NA; V: TRBV6-5; D: NA; J: TRBJ2-3
CDR3: CAIRPGQANEKLFF; DNA: TGTGCCATCAGACCGGGACAGGCTAATGAAAAACTGTTTTTT; size: NA; V: TRBV14; D: TRBD1; J: TRBJ1-4
CDR3: CASSKSRTGEWAYEQYF; DNA: TGTGCCAGCAGCAAATCTCGGACAGGGGAATGGGCCTACGAGCAGTACTTC; size: once; V: TRBV21-1; D: NA; J: TRBJ2-7